Reported below is one T cell receptor beta chain. Its antigen is undetermined. This sample stems from a study of cytomegalovirus exposure and HLA in healthy donors. Points from the study as a whole: In a later analysis, donors in an Asian-associated ancestry cluster reportedly had fewer N-insertions in productive TCRs than the cohort mean. Most TCR sequences were seen very rarely across donors, but some public TCRs occurred in many. Upon later analysis, HLA-associated TCR beta chains proved more clonally expanded than other, equally common chains. In a later analysis, most CMV-associated TCR beta chains appeared HLA-restricted.

The length of the CDR3 is 13 residues. Trimming stripped 2 bases from V and 15 bases from J, with 17 bases between. Per germline, CDR1 MNHEY and CDR2 SMNVEV (reference sequence). 13 Jbeta primers and 60 Vbeta primers were used for the PCR. Profiled with immunoSEQ multiplex PCR; TCRdb holds only in-frame clones, not every one. The profile shows some 130,000 clones, approximately 68% of them singletons. The chain combines TRBV27 with TRBJ2-1; tentatively, D is TRBD2 (5 bases). The TCR comes from a young man in good health and CMV-seropositive. Sequenced: PBMCs. This CDR3 is CASSLALRGGRFF. CDR3 DNA: TGTGCCAGCAGTTTAGCTCTCCGTGGCGGGCGGTTCTTC.